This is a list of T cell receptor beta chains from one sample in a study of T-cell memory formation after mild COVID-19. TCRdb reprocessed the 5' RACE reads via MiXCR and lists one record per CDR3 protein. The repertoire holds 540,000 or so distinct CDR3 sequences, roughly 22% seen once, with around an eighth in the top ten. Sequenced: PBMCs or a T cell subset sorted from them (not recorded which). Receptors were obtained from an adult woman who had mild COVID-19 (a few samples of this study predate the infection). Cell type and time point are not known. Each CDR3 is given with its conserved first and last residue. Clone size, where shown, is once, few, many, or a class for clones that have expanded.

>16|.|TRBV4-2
CASSQDRALQTGLAFF
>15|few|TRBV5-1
CASSPGQRNTGELFF
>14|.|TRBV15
CATSKGPPGEKLFF
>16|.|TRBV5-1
CASSVPLAGGYNEQFF
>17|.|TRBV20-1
CSARGGLAGGPPETQYF
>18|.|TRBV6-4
CASTRSRGRIRWGNEQFF
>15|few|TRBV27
CASVVGGGGENEQFF
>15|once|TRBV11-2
CASSLEPGQNTEAFF
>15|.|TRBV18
CASSPPGLVHNEQFF
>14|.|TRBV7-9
CASSPGTADYGYTF
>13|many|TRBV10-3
CASRGAGTYEQYF
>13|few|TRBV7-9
CASSLDSGSPLHF
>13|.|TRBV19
CASSRYRDTEAFF
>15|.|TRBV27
CATGGRGAQNYGYTF
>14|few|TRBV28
CASSSTSGPYEQYF
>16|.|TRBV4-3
CASSQEFSGLYNEQFF
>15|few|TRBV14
CASSQVPGGPNEQFF
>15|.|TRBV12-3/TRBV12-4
CASSSAGGITDTQYF
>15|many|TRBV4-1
CASSSPGTGDNEQFF
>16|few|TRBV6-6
CASSYSDSGYYNEQFF
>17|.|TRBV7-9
CASSYAPGTGHNYGYTF
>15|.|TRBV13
CASSSRGREDTEAFF
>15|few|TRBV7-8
CVSSFSGGARETQYF
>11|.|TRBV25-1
CASKEGVGYTF